These T cell receptor beta chains were read from a single sample in a study of shared clonotypes between healthy human individuals. Assay used: immunoSEQ multiplex PCR; TCRdb lists only in-frame clones, some missing. The data show hundreds of thousands of clones, about 96% seen once. Sequenced: naive CD4+ T cells sorted from blood. Every receptor here comes from a woman aged 25 to 39 in good health. Each CDR3 is given with its conserved first and last residue. The D gene is left open where the match is weak. A row's size may be missing; if present it is once, few, many or a size class.

d_gene: -; v_gene: TRBV10-3; j_gene: TRBJ2-3; abundance: -; CDR3nt: TGTGCCATTCTAGGGGCAGATACGCAGTATTTT; CDR3aa: CAILGADTQYF
d_gene: TRBD1; v_gene: TRBV18; j_gene: TRBJ2-7; abundance: -; CDR3nt: TGTGCCAGCTCACCCGGGACAGACTCCTACGAGCAGTACTTC; CDR3aa: CASSPGTDSYEQYF
d_gene: -; v_gene: TRBV4-1; j_gene: TRBJ2-2; abundance: -; CDR3nt: TGCGCCAGCAGCCAAGAGGGAGTCGACGGGGAGCTGTTTTTT; CDR3aa: CASSQEGVDGELFF
d_gene: -; v_gene: TRBV4-1; j_gene: TRBJ2-5; abundance: -; CDR3nt: TGCGCCAGCAGCCAACCCAGGCAGGATGAGACCCAGTACTTC; CDR3aa: CASSQPRQDETQYF
d_gene: TRBD2; v_gene: TRBV5-1; j_gene: TRBJ2-5; abundance: -; CDR3nt: TGCGCCAGCAGCTTGGCACCTAGCGGGAATAGCGAGACCCAGTACTTC; CDR3aa: CASSLAPSGNSETQYF
d_gene: -; v_gene: TRBV25-1; j_gene: TRBJ2-6; abundance: -; CDR3nt: TGTGCCAGCAGTGAATCATCAGGATCATCTGGGGCCAACGTCCTGACTTTC; CDR3aa: CASSESSGSSGANVLTF
d_gene: -; v_gene: TRBV29-1; j_gene: TRBJ1-2; abundance: -; CDR3nt: TGCAGCGTTGAAGCCCCGGGACGCTTCTTTGGCTACACCTTC; CDR3aa: CSVEAPGRFFGYTF
d_gene: -; v_gene: TRBV30; j_gene: TRBJ2-3; abundance: -; CDR3nt: TGTGCCTGGATTAGTGGGATCACAGATACGCAGTATTTT; CDR3aa: CAWISGITDTQYF
d_gene: -; v_gene: TRBV19; j_gene: TRBJ1-2; abundance: -; CDR3nt: TGTGCCAGTAGTGGCCTCTCCCGACAGGATGTTCTCTCTCGAGGCTACACCTTC; CDR3aa: CASSGLSRQDVLSRGYTF
d_gene: -; v_gene: TRBV15; j_gene: TRBJ1-1; abundance: -; CDR3nt: TGTGCCATCCGTTCGTCCAGGATCCTTGAAGCTTTCTTT; CDR3aa: CAIRSSRILEAFF
d_gene: TRBD1; v_gene: TRBV29-1; j_gene: TRBJ2-2; abundance: -; CDR3nt: TGCAGCGTTGAAGATTGGCAGGGGGCGGGCGGGGAGCTGTTTTTT; CDR3aa: CSVEDWQGAGGELFF
d_gene: TRBD1; v_gene: TRBV7-9; j_gene: TRBJ2-7; abundance: few; CDR3nt: TGTGCCAGCAGCTTCGACAGGGGAAATTCGGTCGAGCAGTACTTC; CDR3aa: CASSFDRGNSVEQYF
d_gene: TRBD1; v_gene: TRBV25-1; j_gene: TRBJ2-3; abundance: -; CDR3nt: TGTGCCAGCAGTGATAGGAACAGGGGGACAGATACGCAGTATTTT; CDR3aa: CASSDRNRGTDTQYF